The 29 T cell receptor beta chains below were found in one sample sequenced in a study of T cell changes during pregnancy in multiple sclerosis. Only in-frame clones appear in the TCRdb table, and some are missing; sequencing was by immunoSEQ multiplex PCR. Of tens of thousands of clones listed, about 90% are singletons. Sequencing used CD4+ T cells from peripheral blood mononuclear cells, obtained after pregnancy. Receptor source: a female donor in good health, enrolled as a control in a pregnancy study.

The chain recombines TRBV6-1 with TRBJ2-7; 7 bases match TRBD1. The CDR3 contains 15 residues. V lost 0 bases, J lost 2 bases, and 4 bases stayed unmatched. From germline, CDR1 is MNHNS and CDR2 SASEGT. In DNA, the CDR3 is TGTGCCAGCAGTGAAGCCCCGGGACAGACCTACGAGCAGTACTTC. Translation gives CASSEAPGQTYEQYF.

V usage is TRBV10-3 and J usage is TRBJ1-1; D perhaps matches TRBD1 (5 bases). The germline V gene has CDR1 ENHRY and CDR2 SYGVKD. This CDR3 has 16 amino acids. V shed 0 bases and J shed 5 bases, with 16 bases lying between them. The CDR3 DNA reads TGTGCCATCAGTGAGTCCCAGGGTCGTCCTCTAACTGAAGCTTTCTTT. Protein product: CAISESQGRPLTEAFF.

The chain has TRBV10-3 and TRBJ2-3; 8 bases line up with TRBD2. Per germline, CDR1 ENHRY and CDR2 SYGVKD. V lost 8 bases to trimming and J lost 1 base; unmatched junction nucleotides: 5. CDR3 length: 14 residues. CDR3 amino acids: CAIGKTSGTDTQYF. In nucleotides, the CDR3 is TGTGCCATCGGGAAGACTAGCGGCACAGATACGCAGTATTTT.

The CDR3 is CASSPIAGQETQYF. The CDR3 nucleotides read TGTGCCAGCAGCCCAATAGCGGGTCAAGAGACCCAGTACTTC. V and J are TRBV5-4 and TRBJ2-5, with 7 bases matching TRBD2. V shed 4 bases and J 2 bases; nucleotides not matched to a gene: 5. In germline, CDR1 is SGHNT, CDR2 YYREEE (reference sequence). The CDR3 covers 14 residues.

The chain uses TRBV2 and TRBJ2-5; D is uncertain. The CDR3 is 13 amino acids. V shed 2 bases and J shed 5 bases, with 9 bases lying between them. Germline CDR1 SNHLY, CDR2 FYNNEI. The CDR3 DNA reads TGTGCCAGCAGTGAACGATACGGGGAGACCCAGTACTTC. Encoded protein: CASSERYGETQYF.

CDR3 amino acids: CASSVMAEGTEAFF. CDR3 bases: TGTGCCAGCAGTGTCATGGCGGAGGGCACTGAAGCTTTCTTT. V and J are TRBV9 and TRBJ1-1, with no clear D. The CDR3 sequence is 14 residues long. V lost 5 bases and J 4 bases, leaving 15 bases between the germline ends. Germline CDR1 SGDLS, CDR2 YYNGEE.

CDR3 bases: TGTGCCAGCACCTCTTATAGCGGGAGCTCCTACAATGAGCAGTTCTTC. This encodes CASTSYSGSSYNEQFF. J is TRBJ2-1 and V is TRBV5-4; 9 bases fit TRBD2. After removal of 6 bases from V and 0 bases from J, the junction contained 7 bases not matched to a gene. The V gene's germline CDR1 is SGHNT and CDR2 YYREEE (reference sequence). The CDR3 runs to 16 residues.

The chain is built from TRBV30 and TRBJ1-5; TRBD1 agrees at 9 bases. Losses at the gene ends were 6 bases for V and 0 bases for J; bases not matched to a gene: 9. This CDR3 has 16 residues. Germline lookup yields CDR1 GTSNPN and CDR2 SVGIG (reference sequence). The CDR3 sequence: CACRTGDFVSNQPQHF. CDR3 in DNA: TGTGCCTGCAGGACAGGGGATTTTGTTAGCAATCAGCCCCAGCATTTT. The full variable domain, with the rest looked up from reference TRBV30 and TRBJ1-5, is SQTIHQWPATLVQPVGSPLSLECTVEGTSNPNLYWYRQAAGRGLQLLFYSVGIGQISSEVPQNLSASRPQDRQFILSSKKLLLSDSGFYLCACRTGDFVSNQPQHFGDGTRLSIL.

The gene calls are TRBV12-5 and TRBJ2-7; TRBD2 matches 8 bases. CDR1 and CDR2 (germline): LGHNT, FRNRAP. With V trimmed by 5 bases and J by 2 bases, 8 bases remained unmatched. This CDR3 contains 15 residues. Written as DNA, the CDR3 is TGTGCTAGTGGTACCGGAGCGGGAGCGCCCTACGAGCAGTACTTC. Its protein product is CASGTGAGAPYEQYF.

The gene calls are TRBV27 and TRBJ2-7; weak D call: TRBD1 (6 bases). CDR1 is MNHEY, CDR2 SMNVEV, per germline (reference sequence). Trimming cost V 7 bases and J 3 bases, with 7 bases left between them. CDR3 length: 11 residues. The CDR3 DNA sequence: TGTGCCAGCATCAGGGGCTACGAGCAGTACTTC. Amino acid sequence: CASIRGYEQYF.

V usage is TRBV29-1 and J usage is TRBJ2-7; TRBD1 aligns across 11 bases. This CDR3 is 14 amino acids long. The germline gives CDR1 SQVTM, CDR2 ANQGSEA. Trimming took 5 bases from V and 3 from J; bases not matched to a gene: 6. CDR3 in amino acids: CSVRAGTGGYEQYF. As DNA, the CDR3 is TGCAGCGTTAGAGCCGGGACAGGGGGCTACGAGCAGTACTTC.

In nucleotides, the CDR3 is TGCGCCAGCAGCCCCCGAGTCGTAAGAGGGTCCACTGAAGCTTTCTTT. Its protein product is CASSPRVVRGSTEAFF. J is TRBJ1-1 and V is TRBV5-1, with D hard to call. This CDR3 contains 16 residues. Germline V gene data show CDR1 as SGHRS and CDR2 as YFSETQ. Deletions cut 4 bases from V and 4 bases from J, with 20 bases between.

This chain connects TRBV10-3 to TRBJ2-5; 8 bases map to TRBD2. The V segment lost 6 bases and the J segment 5 bases; nucleotides outside the gene matches: 14. The CDR3 runs to 16 residues. In germline, CDR1 is ENHRY, CDR2 SYGVKD. The CDR3, as DNA: TGTGCCATCAGCGCCCGGGGAGCGGGAGTGGGGGAGACCCAGTACTTC. This codes for CAISARGAGVGETQYF.

This clone was detected only once. The chain has TRBV10-3 and TRBJ1-1; D gene ambiguous. The ends were cut back, 2 bases at V and 11 bases at J, with 9 bases in the middle. This CDR3 is 11 amino acids long. Germline CDR1 and CDR2: ENHRY and SYGVKD. The CDR3, as DNA: TGTGCCATCAGTGAGGGTAGTAATGCTTTCTTT. Amino acid sequence: CAISEGSNAFF.

This clone was picked up one time. The chain links TRBV30 to TRBJ2-7; possible D gene TRBD1, 6 bases. Between the trimmed V and J ends, which lost 5 bases and 2 bases, there was a span of 13 bases. The V gene's germline CDR1 is GTSNPN and CDR2 SVGIG (reference sequence). CDR3 size: 13 residues. CDR3 bases: TGTGCCTGGGGACCGACAGGACCCTACGAGCAGTACTTC. Protein product: CAWGPTGPYEQYF.

The chain is built from TRBV14 and TRBJ2-1, with D possibly being TRBD2 (5 bases). The CDR3 contains 13 residues. Germline values: CDR1 SGHDN, CDR2 FVKESK. Between the trimmed V and J ends, which lost 2 bases and 8 bases, there was a span of 10 bases. The CDR3 DNA follows: TGTGCCAGCAGCCAAACTGGAGGCCATGAGCAGTTCTTC. This codes for CASSQTGGHEQFF. Supplemented by reference TRBV14 and TRBJ2-1, the full variable domain reads EAGVTQFPSHSVIEKGQTVTLRCDPISGHDNLYWYRRVMGKEIKFLLHFVKESKQDESGMPNNRFLAERTGGTYSTLKVQPAELEDSGVYFCASSQTGGHEQFFGPGTRLTVL.

V and J are TRBV7-2 and TRBJ2-5, with a tentative D call TRBD2 (7 bases). Germline V gene sequence: CDR1 SGHTA, CDR2 FQGNSA. This CDR3 has 15 residues. Trimming pared 2 bases from V and 4 bases from J, leaving 14 bases between. CDR3 residues: CASSLFPRGAETQYF. CDR3 coding DNA: TGTGCCAGCAGCTTATTTCCTCGGGGGGCAGAGACCCAGTACTTC.

The CDR3 loop reads CASSILAGTPGNTIYF. The CDR3 DNA reads TGTGCCAGTAGTATCCTTGCGGGGACCCCTGGAAACACCATATATTTT. This rearrangement joins TRBV19 to TRBJ1-3, with D tentatively TRBD1 (5 bases). Per the germline V gene, CDR1 is LNHDA and CDR2 is SQIVND (reference sequence). Deletions cut 3 bases from V and 2 bases from J, with 14 bases between. The CDR3 has 16 residues.

V usage is TRBV7-2 and J usage is TRBJ2-7, with 9 bases lining up with TRBD2. Germline CDR1 SGHTA, CDR2 FQGNSA. With V trimmed by 2 bases and J by 5 bases, 10 bases remained unmatched. The length of the CDR3 is 16 residues. The CDR3 sequence is CASSLTWGSGSHEQYF. Written as DNA, the CDR3 is TGTGCCAGCAGCTTAACCTGGGGTAGCGGGAGTCACGAGCAGTACTTC.

The V call is TRBV11-2, the J call TRBJ1-1; D might be TRBD1 (5 bases). The germline V gene has CDR1 SGHAT and CDR2 FQNNGV. V dropped 2 bases and J dropped 4 bases, with 8 bases sitting between them. This CDR3 comprises 13 residues. The CDR3 DNA sequence: TGTGCCAGCAGCTTAAGGGGAGGCACTGAAGCTTTCTTT. Translating gives CASSLRGGTEAFF. The full variable domain, with the rest looked up from reference TRBV11-2 and TRBJ1-1, is EAGVAQSPRYKIIEKRQSVAFWCNPISGHATLYWYQQILGQGPKLLIQFQNNGVVDDSQLPKDRFSAERLKGVDSTLKIQPAKLEDSAVYLCASSLRGGTEAFFGQGTRLTVV.

The J gene is TRBJ2-1, the V gene TRBV11-3; a possible D gene is TRBD2 (6 bases). The V gene's germline CDR1 is SGHNT and CDR2 YENEEA. V was cut by 4 bases and J by 4 bases, with 14 bases left in between. There are 15 residues in the CDR3. The CDR3 protein is CASSSRDFPYNEQFF. DNA of the CDR3: TGTGCCAGCAGCTCCCGGGACTTTCCTTACAATGAGCAGTTCTTC.

A few counts support this clone. V is TRBV19 and J is TRBJ1-6, with 8 bases identical to TRBD1. CDR1 LNHDA and CDR2 SQIVND come from the germline V gene (reference sequence). The CDR3 is 15 amino acids. V shed 4 bases and J 9 bases; nucleotides not matched to a gene: 8. The DNA of the CDR3 is TGTGCCAGTAGTACCCCCCCAGGGGGCAGTTCACCCCTCCACTTT. Translation gives CASSTPPGGSSPLHF.

This chain uses TRBV7-2 with TRBJ1-3; tentatively, D is TRBD1 (5 bases). CDR1 SGHTA and CDR2 FQGNSA come from the germline V gene. This CDR3 has 12 amino acids. Trimming shortened V by 5 bases and J by 15 bases, and 17 bases separated the two germline ends. The CDR3 DNA reads TGTGCCAGCAGCCCCCTTGGGGGGATCCCATATTTT. Translated, it gives CASSPLGGIPYF.

This clone was seen only once. V gene TRBV19 combines with J gene TRBJ2-2, with a tentative D call TRBD1 (5 bases). This CDR3 contains 14 residues. Trimming shortened V by 2 bases and J by 4 bases, and 8 bases separated the two germline ends. Germline CDR1 is LNHDA and CDR2 is SQIVND (reference sequence). This chain's CDR3 is CASSIQGSTGELFF. The CDR3 DNA reads TGTGCCAGTAGTATACAGGGTTCCACCGGGGAGCTGTTTTTT.

The chain combines TRBV11-3 with TRBJ2-1; 13 positions match TRBD2. Losses at the gene ends were 6 bases for V and 4 bases for J; bases not matched to a gene: 12. This CDR3 contains 18 residues. Germline V gene lookup returns CDR1 SGHNT and CDR2 YENEEA. Written as DNA, the CDR3 is TGTGCCAGCAGTTTACTCGGACTAGCGGGGGACCTGTACAATGAGCAGTTCTTC. This sequence encodes CASSLLGLAGDLYNEQFF. The full variable domain, its missing parts supplied by reference TRBV11-3 and TRBJ2-1, is EAGVVQSPRYKIIEKKQPVAFWCNPISGHNTLYWYLQNLGQGPELLIRYENEEAVDDSQLPKDRFSAERLKGVDSTLKIQPAELGDSAVYLCASSLLGLAGDLYNEQFFGPGTRLTVL.

The rearrangement uses TRBV5-1 and TRBJ2-3; TRBD2 aligns across 11 bases. V lost 1 base, J lost 2 bases, and 6 bases stayed unmatched. CDR1 is SGHRS, CDR2 YFSETQ, per germline. The CDR3 loop spans 17 amino acids. The CDR3 DNA reads TGCGCCAGCAGCTTGAAGGTAGCGGGGGGGCACACAGATACGCAGTATTTT. Amino acid sequence: CASSLKVAGGHTDTQYF. The complete variable domain, with remaining parts taken from reference TRBV5-1 and TRBJ2-3, reads KAGVTQTPRYLIKTRGQQVTLSCSPISGHRSVSWYQQTPGQGLQFLFEYFSETQRNKGNFPGRFSGRQFSNSRSEMNVSTLELGDSALYLCASSLKVAGGHTDTQYFGPGTRLTVL.

This clone has only one observation. The V and J genes are TRBV29-1 and TRBJ2-1; 10 bases line up with TRBD2. The CDR3 length is 15 residues. Germline values: CDR1 SQVTM, CDR2 ANQGSEA. The ends lost 6 bases at V and 9 bases at J; junction bases unmatched: 14. The CDR3 loop reads CSVALAGGGRGEQFF. The CDR3 nucleotides read TGCAGCGTAGCCTTAGCGGGAGGTGGGAGGGGTGAGCAGTTCTTC.

The J gene is TRBJ1-2, the V gene TRBV4-2; D perhaps matches TRBD1 (5 bases). The CDR3 spans 14 residues. V lost 1 base to trimming and J lost 3 bases, with 9 bases between them. Germline V gene lookup returns CDR1 LGHNA and CDR2 YNFKEQ. The CDR3 DNA is TGTGCCAGCAGCCAAGTGGGGCAGGACTATGGCTACACCTTC. The encoded protein is CASSQVGQDYGYTF.

The rearrangement uses TRBV20-1 and TRBJ1-1; weak D call: TRBD1 (5 bases). V was shortened by 5 bases and J by 7 bases, with 8 bases between the two germline ends. The CDR3 is made up of 10 amino acids. The germline CDR1 and CDR2 sequences are DFQATT and SNEGSKA (reference sequence). In DNA form, the CDR3 reads TGCAGTGCTGGGGCCGGTGAAGCTTTCTTT. Its protein is CSAGAGEAFF.